This T cell receptor beta chain originates from a study of blood T cell repertoires in COVID-19. Turning to the study itself: Sites in the United States, Italy and Spain provided acute and convalescent COVID-19 samples. PBMCs, B-cell-depleted T cells, or T cells provided the cDNA or gDNA that made up the material.

In the original workflow: The authors estimated nucleated cell counts from reference gene primer amplification. Assay: immunoSEQ multiplex PCR; the TCRdb copy retains only in-frame clones and omits some. V and J calls and clone size follow that table, whereas D and trimming were derived from the DNA. The table includes approximately 60,000 clones, approximately 88% detected once. The V end was cut by 0 bases, the J end by 2 bases, with 16 bases between. The germline gives CDR1 LGHNA, CDR2 YSLEER. The CDR3 extends over 17 amino acids. This receptor was obtained from a man aged 65 to 79 with active COVID-19. Sequencing used peripheral blood. The chain couples TRBV4-3 to TRBJ2-5; tentatively, D is TRBD2 (6 bases). Here the CDR3 DNA reads TGCGCCAGCAGCCAAGATAAGTTGCTAGCGTCTCAAGAGACCCAGTACTTC. Translation: CASSQDKLLASQETQYF.